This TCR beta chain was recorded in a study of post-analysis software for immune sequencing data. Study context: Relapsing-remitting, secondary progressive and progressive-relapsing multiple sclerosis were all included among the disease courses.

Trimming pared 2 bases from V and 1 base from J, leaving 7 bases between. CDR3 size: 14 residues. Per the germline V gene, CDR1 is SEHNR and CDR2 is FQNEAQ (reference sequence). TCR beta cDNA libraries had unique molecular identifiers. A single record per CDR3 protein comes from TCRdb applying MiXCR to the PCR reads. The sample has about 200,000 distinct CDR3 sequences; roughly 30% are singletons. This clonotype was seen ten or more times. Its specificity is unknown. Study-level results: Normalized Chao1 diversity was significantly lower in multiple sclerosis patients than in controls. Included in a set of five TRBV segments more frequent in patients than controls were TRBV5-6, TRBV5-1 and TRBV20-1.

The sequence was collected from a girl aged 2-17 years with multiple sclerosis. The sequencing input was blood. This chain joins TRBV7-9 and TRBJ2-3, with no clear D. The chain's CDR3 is CASSLNRRTDTQYF. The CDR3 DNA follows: TGTGCCAGCAGCTTAAATCGGCGCACAGATACGCAGTATTTT.